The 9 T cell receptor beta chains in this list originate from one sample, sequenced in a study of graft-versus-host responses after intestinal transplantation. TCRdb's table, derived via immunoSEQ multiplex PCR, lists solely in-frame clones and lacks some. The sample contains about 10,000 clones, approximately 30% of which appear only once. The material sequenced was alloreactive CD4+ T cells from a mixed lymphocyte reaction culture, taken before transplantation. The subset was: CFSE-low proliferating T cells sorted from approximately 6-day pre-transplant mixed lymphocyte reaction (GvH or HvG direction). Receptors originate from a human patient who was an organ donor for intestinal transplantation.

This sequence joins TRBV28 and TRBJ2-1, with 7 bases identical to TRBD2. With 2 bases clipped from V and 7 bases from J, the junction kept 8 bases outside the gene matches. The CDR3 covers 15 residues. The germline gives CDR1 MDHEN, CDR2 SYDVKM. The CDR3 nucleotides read TGTGCCAGCAGTTTAGCGGGGGACCAGAGAAATGAGCAGTTCTTC. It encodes CASSLAGDQRNEQFF.

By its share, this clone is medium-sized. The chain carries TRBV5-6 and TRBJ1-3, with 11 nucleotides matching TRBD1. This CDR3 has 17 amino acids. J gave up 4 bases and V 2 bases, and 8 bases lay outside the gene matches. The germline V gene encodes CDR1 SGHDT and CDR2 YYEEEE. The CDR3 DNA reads TGTGCCAGCAGCTTTAAAGGACAGGGGGCTCGAGGAAACACCATATATTTT. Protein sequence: CASSFKGQGARGNTIYF. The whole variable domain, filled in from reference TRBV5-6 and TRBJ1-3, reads DAGVTQSPTHLIKTRGQQVTLRCSPKSGHDTVSWYQQALGQGPQFIFQYYEEEERQRGNFPDRFSGHQFPNYSSELNVNALLLGDSALYLCASSFKGQGARGNTIYFGEGSWLTVV.

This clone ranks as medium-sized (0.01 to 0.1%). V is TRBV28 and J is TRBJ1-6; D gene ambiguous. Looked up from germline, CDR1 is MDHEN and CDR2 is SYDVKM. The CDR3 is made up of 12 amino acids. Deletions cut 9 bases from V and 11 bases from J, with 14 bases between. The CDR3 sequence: CASLSAFAPLHF. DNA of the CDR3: TGTGCCAGTCTTAGCGCTTTCGCACCCCTCCACTTT. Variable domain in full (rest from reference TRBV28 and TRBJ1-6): DVKVTQSSRYLVKRTGEKVFLECVQDMDHENMFWYRQDPGLGLRLIYFSYDVKMKEKGDIPEGYSVSREKKERFSLILESASTNQTSMYLCASLSAFAPLHFGNGTRLTVT.

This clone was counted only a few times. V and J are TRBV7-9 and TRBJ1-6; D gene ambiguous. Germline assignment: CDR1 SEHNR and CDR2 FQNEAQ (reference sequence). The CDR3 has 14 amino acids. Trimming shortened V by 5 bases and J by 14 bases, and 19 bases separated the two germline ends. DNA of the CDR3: TGTGCCAGCAGCCGAGGTCTCAATAGTAATACCCTCCACTTT. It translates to CASSRGLNSNTLHF.

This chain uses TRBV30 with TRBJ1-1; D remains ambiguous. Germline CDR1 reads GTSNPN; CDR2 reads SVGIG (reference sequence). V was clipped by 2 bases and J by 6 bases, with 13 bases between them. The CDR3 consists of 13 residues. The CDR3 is CAWSPPWAAEAFF. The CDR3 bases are TGTGCCTGGAGTCCCCCGTGGGCTGCTGAAGCTTTCTTT. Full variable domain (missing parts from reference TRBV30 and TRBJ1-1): SQTIHQWPATLVQPVGSPLSLECTVEGTSNPNLYWYRQAAGRGLQLLFYSVGIGQISSEVPQNLSASRPQDRQFILSSKKLLLSDSGFYLCAWSPPWAAEAFFGQGTRLTVV.

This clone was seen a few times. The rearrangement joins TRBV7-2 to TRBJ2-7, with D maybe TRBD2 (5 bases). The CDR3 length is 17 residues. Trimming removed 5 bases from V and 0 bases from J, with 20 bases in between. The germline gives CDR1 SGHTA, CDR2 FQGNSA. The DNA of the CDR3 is TGTGCCAGCAGCCCACTGTGGACGGGGTATAGCTCCTACGAGCAGTACTTC. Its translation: CASSPLWTGYSSYEQYF.

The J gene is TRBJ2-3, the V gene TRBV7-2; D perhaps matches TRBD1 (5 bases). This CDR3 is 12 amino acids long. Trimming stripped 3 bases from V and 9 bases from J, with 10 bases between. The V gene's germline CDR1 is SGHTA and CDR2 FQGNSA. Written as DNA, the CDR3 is TGTGCCAGCAGCTTCTCGGCAGGGACGCAGTATTTT. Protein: CASSFSAGTQYF.

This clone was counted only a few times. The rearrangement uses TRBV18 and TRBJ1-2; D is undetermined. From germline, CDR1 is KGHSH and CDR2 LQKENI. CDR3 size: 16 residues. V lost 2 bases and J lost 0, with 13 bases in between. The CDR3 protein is CASSPMLTGTNYGYTF. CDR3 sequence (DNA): TGTGCCAGCTCACCAATGCTAACCGGGACTAACTATGGCTACACCTTC.

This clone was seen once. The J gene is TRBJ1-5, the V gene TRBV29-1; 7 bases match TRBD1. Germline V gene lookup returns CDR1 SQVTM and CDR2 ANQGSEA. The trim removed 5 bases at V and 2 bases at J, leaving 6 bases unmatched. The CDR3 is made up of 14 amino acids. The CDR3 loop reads CSVIQGSGNQPQHF. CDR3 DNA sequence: TGCAGCGTTATACAGGGGAGTGGCAATCAGCCCCAGCATTTT.